The entry below describes one T cell receptor (beta chain). Trimming took 4 bases from V and 2 from J, leaving 7 bases between them. Germline V gene data show CDR1 as KGHDR and CDR2 as SFDVKD. The CDR3 consists of 13 residues. The sample is drawn from a study of blood T cell repertoires in COVID-19. On the study more broadly: The United States, Italy and Spain provided the acute and convalescent COVID-19 samples. The analysed material was cDNA or gDNA that came from T cells, B-cell-depleted T cells, or PBMCs.

TCRdb's copy holds only in-frame clones and misses some; the assay was immunoSEQ multiplex PCR. The sample lists 200,000 or so clones, roughly 80% occurring once. V gene TRBV24-1 combines with J gene TRBJ1-1; D is perhaps TRBD1 (6 bases). Sample: peripheral blood. The clonotype was recovered from a woman in her fifties or sixties who had recovered from COVID-19. The CDR3 DNA sequence: TGTGCCACCAGTGAACAGGGTAACACTGAAGCTTTCTTT. It translates to CATSEQGNTEAFF.